This T cell receptor (beta chain) derives from a study of cytomegalovirus exposure and HLA in healthy donors. Study results and caveats: CMV serostatus was the sole immune exposure information available.

Germline V gives CDR1 LNHDA, CDR2 SQIVND (reference sequence). CDR3 length: 14 amino acids. With 7 bases clipped from V and 6 bases from J, the junction kept 5 bases outside the gene matches. Vbeta (60) and Jbeta (13) primers were used in the PCR. Sequencing used immunoSEQ multiplex PCR; TCRdb keeps in-frame clones, though not all of them. Counted here are about 300,000 clones, 75% to 90% occurring once; the ten biggest clones make up 3% to 4%. As regards this clone: The antigen is not known.

The specimen sequenced was PBMCs. V gene TRBV19 combines with J gene TRBJ2-1; 11 bases are shared with TRBD2. The receptor comes from a man aged 35-49 years in good health and CMV-seropositive. The CDR3: CASNKGLAGNEQFF. CDR3 nucleotide sequence: TGTGCCAGTAACAAAGGACTAGCGGGCAATGAGCAGTTCTTC. The full variable domain, rest sourced from reference TRBV19 and TRBJ2-1, is DGGITQSPKYLFRKEGQNVTLSCEQNLNHDAMYWYRQDPGQGLRLIYYSQIVNDFQKGDIAEGYSVSREKKESFPLTVTSAQKNPTAFYLCASNKGLAGNEQFFGPGTRLTVL.